This T cell receptor (beta chain) was recorded in a study of beta chain features in type 1 diabetes. Overall study context: Cell yields, gender and age were similar in healthy donors and patients.

The authors sorted CD4+ naive, central memory, regulatory and stem cell-like memory cells via CD45RO/CCR7/CD25/CD127/CD95/CD27. The CDR3 is 14 amino acids. Per the germline V gene, CDR1 is SQVTM and CDR2 is ANQGSEA. After removal of 5 bases from V and 6 bases from J, the junction contained 8 bases not matched to a gene. Study-level points and caveats: Naive, central memory and Treg TCRB repertoires appeared more alike in patients than in healthy donors. Fewer junction insertions and more nucleotide deletions appeared in type 1 diabetes patients. Significant though moderate, a shortening of TCRB CDR3s appeared in all four CD4+ subsets of Type 1 diabetes patients.

Reverse transcribing all isolated RNA meant expressed TCRB transcripts were sequenced. Clones were read by immunoSEQ multiplex PCR, and TCRdb kept only the in-frame ones, dropping some. The sample lists 250,000 to 300,000 clones; around 24% were seen once. Of note for this clone: Its antigen remains unidentified.

The TCR comes from a woman aged 30 to 39 with type 1 diabetes. The rearrangement uses TRBV29-1 and TRBJ1-5, with 9 bases lining up with TRBD1. The material sequenced was naive CD4+ T cells from blood. CDR3 loop: CSVRTGDSSQPQHF. The CDR3 DNA reads TGCAGCGTTAGGACAGGGGATTCAAGTCAGCCCCAGCATTTT. Drawing the rest from reference TRBV29-1 and TRBJ1-5, the complete variable domain is SAVISQKPSRDICQRGTSLTIQCQVDSQVTMMFWYRQQPGQSLTLIATANQGSEATYESGFVIDKFPISRPNLTFSTLTVSNMSPEDSSIYLCSVRTGDSSQPQHFGDGTRLSIL.